A selection of T cell receptor beta chains follows, all from one sample in a study of blood T cell repertoires in COVID-19. Clones were read by immunoSEQ multiplex PCR, and TCRdb kept only the in-frame ones, dropping some. This table holds around 270,000 clones, approximately 90% found once. The sample consisted of peripheral blood. The source of these receptors is a man in his forties with acute or convalescent COVID-19. Both conserved end residues are part of each CDR3. A D gene is named only where the DNA matches it firmly. Size is stated for part of the rows, as once, few or many counts, or as a class when the clone is expanded.

d_gene	abundance	j_gene	v_gene	CDR3aa	CDR3nt
-	-	TRBJ2-7	TRBV18	CASSPRGGSYEQYF	TGTGCCAGCTCACCCCGGGGAGGATCCTACGAGCAGTACTTC
-	few	TRBJ1-2	TRBV11-2	CASSSRQVHNGYTF	TGTGCCAGCAGCTCGAGACAGGTTCACAATGGCTACACCTTC
TRBD1	-	TRBJ1-1	TRBV23-1	CARVNRGRMNTEAFF	TGCGCCAGGGTGAACAGGGGGCGGATGAACACTGAAGCTTTCTTT
TRBD1	-	TRBJ1-5	TRBV5-1	CASSPGQGYNQPQHF	TGCGCCAGCAGCCCCGGACAGGGGTACAATCAGCCCCAGCATTTT
TRBD1	once	TRBJ1-2	TRBV7-9	CASSLGQANYGYTF	TGTGCCAGCAGCTTGGGACAGGCCAACTATGGCTACACCTTC
-	once	TRBJ1-1	TRBV12-3/TRBV12-4	CASTGFPLTEAFF	TGTGCCAGCACGGGTTTTCCTCTTACTGAAGCTTTCTTT
-	-	TRBJ1-3	TRBV11-2	CASSITDSGNTIYF	TGTGCCAGCAGCATAACAGACTCTGGAAACACCATATATTTT
-	-	TRBJ2-7	TRBV11-2	CASSLDRGRTYEQYF	TGTGCCAGCAGCTTAGACAGGGGTAGGACCTACGAGCAGTACTTC
-	-	TRBJ2-3	TRBV12-3/TRBV12-4	CASSFYPDTQYF	TGTGCCAGCAGTTTTTATCCAGATACGCAGTATTTT
-	-	TRBJ2-5	TRBV29-1	CSVVRGETQYF	TGCAGCGTTGTCAGGGGAGAGACCCAGTACTTC
-	few	TRBJ2-7	TRBV30	CAWSVLRGTGSSYEQYF	TGTGCCTGGAGTGTACTACGCGGTACAGGCTCCAGCTACGAGCAGTACTTC